This TCR beta chain was obtained from a study of vaccination and CD4 T cells after COVID-19. The CDR3 is made up of 16 amino acids. The trim removed 2 bases at V and 0 bases at J, leaving 1 base unmatched. Germline CDR1 reads WSHSY; CDR2 reads SAAADI. This clonotype has just a few counts. Its antigen is not known. Sample treatment: roughly ten-day PBMC culture with coronavirus spike peptide pools or control peptides (ViraFEST assay). Those CD4+ T cells from the unexposed donor predate the COVID-19 pandemic (2011-2018). Oncomine TCR Beta short-read sequencing was applied to DNA from cultured CD4+ T cells. One entry per CDR3 protein, called by TCRdb with MiXCR from the PCR reads. Of approximately 6,900 distinct CDR3 sequences in the sample, 43% were seen once.

The clonotype was recovered from a human donor in good health. The sample was CD4+ T cells from blood, cultured in vitro. J is TRBJ2-6 and V is TRBV10-2, with 7 bases aligning to TRBD2. The CDR3 region is CASSEAGVSGANVLTF. CDR3 DNA sequence: TGCGCCAGCAGTGAGGCGGGAGTCTCTGGGGCCAACGTCCTGACTTTC.